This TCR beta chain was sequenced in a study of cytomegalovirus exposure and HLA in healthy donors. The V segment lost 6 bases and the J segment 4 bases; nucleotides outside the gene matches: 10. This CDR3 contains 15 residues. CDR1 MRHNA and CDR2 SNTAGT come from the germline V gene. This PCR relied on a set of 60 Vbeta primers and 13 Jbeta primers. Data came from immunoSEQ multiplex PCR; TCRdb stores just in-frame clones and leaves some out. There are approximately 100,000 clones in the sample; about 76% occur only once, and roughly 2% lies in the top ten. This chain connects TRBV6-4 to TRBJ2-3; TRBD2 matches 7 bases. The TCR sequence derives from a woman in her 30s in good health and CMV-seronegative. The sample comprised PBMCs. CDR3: CASRASSGGPDTQYF. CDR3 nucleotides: TGTGCCAGCAGAGCATCTAGCGGAGGACCAGATACGCAGTATTTT.